This T cell receptor (beta chain) was documented in a study of control samples from healthy donors and cancer patients. Here immunoSEQ multiplex PCR was the method, and the copy in TCRdb shows in-frame clones only, minus some. The table shows about 170,000 clones, with about 90% occurring only once. Germline CDR1 is GTSNPN and CDR2 is SVGIG (reference sequence). V gave up 0 bases and J gave up 1 base, with 6 bases separating them. CDR3 length: 13 residues. The source of this sequence is a man aged 25 to 45 in good health. The sample consisted of blood. J is TRBJ1-2 and V is TRBV30, with D perhaps matching TRBD1 (6 bases). This CDR3 reads CAWSVDSNYGYTF. CDR3 DNA: TGTGCCTGGAGTGTGGACAGTAACTATGGCTACACCTTC.